A single sample gave rise to the 18 T cell receptor beta chains below, sequenced in a study of blood T cell repertoires in COVID-19. The protocol was immunoSEQ multiplex PCR, while the TCRdb copy is restricted to in-frame clones and leaves out a portion. The sample gives 400,000 or so clones, approximately 90% of which show up once; roughly 0.78% is in the top ten. The sample taken for sequencing was peripheral blood. These receptors all come from a man aged 18 to 29 with COVID-19, enrolled during active disease.

The chain recombines TRBV5-4 with TRBJ1-1; the match to TRBD1 covers 8 bases. V lost 6 bases, J lost 4 bases, and 11 bases stayed unmatched. In germline, CDR1 is SGHNT, CDR2 YYREEE (reference sequence). This CDR3 is built from 15 residues. The CDR3 loop reads CASTTGQAAFTEAFF. CDR3 bases: TGTGCCAGCACCACGGGACAGGCAGCGTTCACTGAAGCTTTCTTT. The full variable domain, its missing parts supplied by reference TRBV5-4 and TRBJ1-1, is ETGVTQSPTHLIKTRGQQVTLRCSSQSGHNTVSWYQQALGQGPQFIFQYYREEENGRGNFPPRFSGLQFPNYSSELNVNALELDDSALYLCASTTGQAAFTEAFFGQGTRLTVV.

V and J are TRBV3-1 (or the pseudogene TRBV3-2) and TRBJ1-2; no clear D. The CDR3 totals 13 residues. Germline CDR1 is LGHDT and CDR2 is YNNKEL (reference sequence). Trimming pared 0 bases from V and 8 bases from J, leaving 10 bases between. The CDR3 here is CASSQDLVEGYTF. The CDR3 coding sequence is TGTGCCAGCAGCCAAGATCTTGTCGAGGGCTACACCTTC.

The V and J genes are TRBV28 and TRBJ2-4; a weak D match, TRBD1 (6 bases). Trimming took off 5 bases at V and 8 bases at J, with 16 bases between the two ends. The germline V gene encodes CDR1 MDHEN and CDR2 SYDVKM. The CDR3 consists of 14 residues. The CDR3 spells CASSAPGVGDIQYF. The CDR3 coding sequence is TGTGCCAGCAGTGCCCCAGGGGTAGGAGACATTCAGTACTTC.

The chain employs TRBV2 and TRBJ1-5; D gene ambiguous. The germline V gene has CDR1 SNHLY and CDR2 FYNNEI. The V end lost 6 bases, the J end lost 3 bases, and 15 bases lay between the germline ends. The length of the CDR3 is 15 residues. The CDR3 here is CASSQEGGFNQPQHF. CDR3 nucleotides: TGTGCCAGCAGCCAGGAGGGCGGGTTCAATCAGCCCCAGCATTTT.

This clone was counted only a few times. The J gene is TRBJ2-3, the V gene TRBV7-8; weak D call: TRBD2 (5 bases). V lost 5 bases and J 0 bases, leaving 15 bases between the germline ends. Germline assignment: CDR1 SGHVS and CDR2 FQNEAQ. CDR3 length: 16 residues. The CDR3 sequence is CASSRGVGGSTDTQYF. As DNA, the CDR3 is TGTGCCAGCAGCCGCGGAGTGGGCGGGAGCACAGATACGCAGTATTTT. The full variable domain, rest sourced from reference TRBV7-8 and TRBJ2-3, is GAGVSQSPRYKVAKRGQDVALRCDPISGHVSLFWYQQALGQGPEFLTYFQNEAQLDKSGLPSDRFFAERPEGSVSTLKIQRTQQEDSAVYLCASSRGVGGSTDTQYFGPGTRLTVL.

The CDR3 sequence: CASRRRQGGSETQYF. In nucleotides, the CDR3 is TGTGCCAGCAGGCGGCGACAGGGAGGTTCAGAGACCCAGTACTTC. The gene calls are TRBV6-5 and TRBJ2-5; tentatively, D is TRBD1 (7 bases). V lost 6 bases, J lost 4 bases, and 18 bases lay in between. The length of the CDR3 is 15 residues. Germline V gene sequence: CDR1 MNHEY, CDR2 SVGAGI.

The CDR3 DNA is TGCGCCAGCAGCTTGTCCGAGGGCGCAGATACGCAGTATTTT. Protein sequence: CASSLSEGADTQYF. The chain combines TRBV5-1 with TRBJ2-3, with D possibly matching TRBD2 (5 bases). This CDR3 is 14 amino acids long. Per germline, CDR1 SGHRS and CDR2 YFSETQ. Trimming shortened V by 1 base and J by 4 bases, and 10 bases separated the two germline ends. Full variable domain (outside the CDR3, taken from reference TRBV5-1 and TRBJ2-3): KAGVTQTPRYLIKTRGQQVTLSCSPISGHRSVSWYQQTPGQGLQFLFEYFSETQRNKGNFPGRFSGRQFSNSRSEMNVSTLELGDSALYLCASSLSEGADTQYFGPGTRLTVL.

The chain links TRBV5-1 to TRBJ2-3; 8 bases fit TRBD1. In germline, CDR1 is SGHRS, CDR2 YFSETQ. The ends lost 3 bases at V and 3 bases at J; junction bases unmatched: 6. CDR3 length: 15 amino acids. In nucleotides, the CDR3 is TGCGCCAGCAGCTGGACAGGGACGAGGACAGATACGCAGTATTTT. Translating gives CASSWTGTRTDTQYF. The whole variable domain, filled in from reference TRBV5-1 and TRBJ2-3, reads KAGVTQTPRYLIKTRGQQVTLSCSPISGHRSVSWYQQTPGQGLQFLFEYFSETQRNKGNFPGRFSGRQFSNSRSEMNVSTLELGDSALYLCASSWTGTRTDTQYFGPGTRLTVL.

The rearrangement uses TRBV2 and TRBJ2-7, with D tentatively TRBD1 (6 bases). Between the trimmed V and J ends, which lost 6 bases and 0 bases, there was a span of 6 bases. From germline, CDR1 is SNHLY and CDR2 FYNNEI. The CDR3 runs 12 residues. In DNA form, the CDR3 reads TGTGCCAGCAGGGACAGCTCCTACGAGCAGTACTTC. Its protein product is CASRDSSYEQYF. The full variable domain, with the rest looked up from reference TRBV2 and TRBJ2-7, is EPEVTQTPSHQVTQMGQEVILRCVPISNHLYFYWYRQILGQKVEFLVSFYNNEISEKSEIFDDQFSVERPDGSNFTLKIRSTKLEDSAMYFCASRDSSYEQYFGPGTRLTVT.

The chain recombines TRBV5-1 with TRBJ1-6; the match to TRBD1 covers 9 bases. CDR3 size: 16 residues. With 0 bases clipped from V and 10 bases from J, the junction kept 8 bases outside the gene matches. Germline CDR1 SGHRS, CDR2 YFSETQ. CDR3 bases: TGCGCCAGCAGCTTGGAAAGACAGGGGGTTGGGTCACCCCTCCACTTT. Amino acids: CASSLERQGVGSPLHF. Complete variable domain (other parts from reference TRBV5-1 and TRBJ1-6): KAGVTQTPRYLIKTRGQQVTLSCSPISGHRSVSWYQQTPGQGLQFLFEYFSETQRNKGNFPGRFSGRQFSNSRSEMNVSTLELGDSALYLCASSLERQGVGSPLHFGNGTRLTVT.

This clone was detected once. This chain links TRBV5-1 with TRBJ2-3; TRBD1 matches at 9 bases. This CDR3 has 16 residues. CDR1 is SGHRS, CDR2 YFSETQ, per germline. V lost 1 base, J lost 4 bases, and 7 bases stayed unmatched. CDR3 protein: CASSLLGTGLADTQYF. CDR3 coding DNA: TGCGCCAGCAGCTTGTTGGGGACAGGGTTGGCAGATACGCAGTATTTT.

V usage is TRBV6-6 and J usage is TRBJ2-3, with TRBD2 identical over 14 bases. Per the germline V gene, CDR1 is MNHNY and CDR2 is SVGAGI (reference sequence). J was trimmed by 4 bases and V by 5 bases; bases with no gene match: 14. CDR3 size: 19 residues. CDR3: CASSPRLAGGPRHPDTQYF. As DNA, the CDR3 is TGTGCCAGCAGTCCGCGACTAGCGGGAGGGCCTCGTCATCCAGATACGCAGTATTTT.

The chain combines TRBV2 with TRBJ2-3; 10 bases map to TRBD2. Per the germline V gene, CDR1 is SNHLY and CDR2 is FYNNEI. The V segment lost 6 bases and the J segment 3 bases; nucleotides outside the gene matches: 9. The CDR3 is made up of 16 amino acids. In nucleotides, the CDR3 is TGTGCCAGCAGCCTAGCGGGAGCCAAGGTTACAGATACGCAGTATTTT. The encoded protein is CASSLAGAKVTDTQYF.

The CDR3 DNA sequence: TGTGCCAGCAGTGAGCTTGACAGGGGGCCCTACAATGAGCAGTTCTTC. It specifies CASSELDRGPYNEQFF. The genes are TRBV6-1 and TRBJ2-1, with TRBD1 matching over 10 bases. The CDR3 totals 16 residues. Trimming cost V 3 bases and J 2 bases; bases outside gene matches: 4. Germline V gene data show CDR1 as MNHNS and CDR2 as SASEGT.

This rearrangement joins TRBV19 to TRBJ1-1; D remains unclear. CDR3 size: 15 residues. Trimming cost V 3 bases and J 4 bases, with 15 bases left between them. Germline V lookup: CDR1 LNHDA, CDR2 SQIVND (reference sequence). The CDR3 DNA follows: TGTGCCAGTAGTATGGAGAGGGTTGATAGCACTGAAGCTTTCTTT. Encoded protein: CASSMERVDSTEAFF.

CDR3 nucleotides: TGTGCCAGCAGCTTGGGACAGGGTACCCTGAACACTGAAGCTTTCTTT. Its protein is CASSLGQGTLNTEAFF. The V call is TRBV11-3, the J call TRBJ1-1; 9 bases are shared with TRBD1. The germline gives CDR1 SGHNT, CDR2 YENEEA. CDR3 length: 16 amino acids. The V and J ends lost 3 bases and 0 bases, in that order; junction bases with no gene match: 5.

This clone was counted ten times or more. CDR3 region: CASSQRGTGGNEQYF. The CDR3 coding sequence is TGTGCCAGCAGCCAGAGGGGGACAGGGGGAAACGAGCAGTACTTC. The chain employs TRBV11-3 and TRBJ2-7; the match to TRBD1 covers 11 bases. The CDR3 sequence is 15 residues long. Germline CDR1 and CDR2: SGHNT and YENEEA. V dropped 5 bases and J dropped 5; count of bases not matched to a gene: 8.

The chain has TRBV18 and TRBJ2-5, with 8 bases lining up with TRBD2. The CDR3 runs to 15 residues. V trimming: 3 bases; J trimming: 3 bases; junction bases outside the gene matches: 6. Germline values: CDR1 KGHSH, CDR2 LQKENI. Here the CDR3 reads CASSPLGLAKETQYF. In DNA form, the CDR3 reads TGTGCCAGCTCACCCCTCGGACTAGCCAAAGAGACCCAGTACTTC.